The rows below give T cell receptor beta chains drawn from one sample of a study of shared clonotypes between healthy human individuals. Only in-frame clones appear in the TCRdb table, and some are missing; sequencing was by immunoSEQ multiplex PCR. The sample yields about 100,000 clones, 68% seen once. Specimen: memory CD8+ T cells sorted from blood. These receptors were collected from a woman younger than 45 in good health. Both conserved end residues are part of each CDR3. A D gene is named only where the DNA matches it firmly. Not every row has a clone size; where given, it reads once, few, many or a size class.

J	D	V	size	CDR3	DNA
TRBJ1-5	TRBD1	TRBV19	.	CASSTGTVGNQPQHF	TGTGCCAGTAGTACGGGGACAGTCGGCAATCAGCCCCAGCATTTT
TRBJ1-5	.	TRBV25-1	.	CASSAEDQPQHF	TGTGCCAGCAGTGCTGAGGATCAGCCCCAGCATTTT
TRBJ2-7	.	TRBV5-1	.	CASSEGPLGYEQYF	TGCGCCAGCAGCGAAGGTCCTTTGGGCTACGAGCAGTACTTC
TRBJ2-7	.	TRBV6-6	.	CASSYWLETYEQYF	TGTGCCAGCAGTTATTGGCTCGAGACCTACGAGCAGTACTTC
TRBJ2-3	TRBD2	TRBV27	.	CASSRPPGTSGSTDTQYF	TGTGCCAGCAGCAGGCCCCCCGGGACTAGCGGGAGCACAGATACGCAGTATTTT
TRBJ2-5	TRBD2	TRBV19	.	CASSILAGDQETQYF	TGTGCCAGTAGTATCTTAGCGGGCGACCAAGAGACCCAGTACTTC
TRBJ2-1	.	TRBV7-3	.	CASSSEQFF	TGTGCCAGCAGCTCTGAGCAGTTCTTC
TRBJ1-5	.	TRBV28	.	CASSAHNSNQPQHF	TGTGCCAGCAGCGCCCATAATAGCAATCAGCCCCAGCATTTT
TRBJ2-3	TRBD2	TRBV5-4	.	CASSLPLSGRYHTQYF	TGTGCCAGCAGCTTGCCCCTTAGCGGGAGGTACCATACGCAGTATTTT
TRBJ2-1	TRBD2	TRBV11-2	many	CASSSSPAGGYNEQFF	TGTGCCAGCAGCTCCTCCCCAGCGGGAGGCTACAATGAGCAGTTCTTC
TRBJ2-2	TRBD2	TRBV9	.	CASRRLAGNTGELFF	TGTGCCAGCAGGCGACTAGCGGGGAACACCGGGGAGCTGTTTTTT
TRBJ2-1	.	TRBV11-2	.	CASQWVMVGHEQFF	TGTGCCAGCCAGTGGGTAATGGTAGGGCATGAGCAGTTCTTC
TRBJ1-3	.	TRBV5-1	.	CASSLDSSGNTIYF	TGCGCCAGCAGCTTGGATAGCTCTGGAAACACCATATATTTT
TRBJ2-5	TRBD1	TRBV29-1	many	CSVGTGDGGVQYF	TGCAGCGTTGGGACAGGGGACGGCGGTGTCCAGTACTTC
TRBJ2-7	TRBD1	TRBV11-2	.	CASSFGTGEYEQYF	TGTGCCAGCAGCTTCGGGACAGGCGAATACGAGCAGTACTTC
TRBJ1-4	.	TRBV5-4	.	CASSQTRDRRLNEKLFF	TGTGCCAGCAGCCAAACACGAGACAGGAGACTTAATGAAAAACTGTTTTTT
TRBJ2-7	.	TRBV25-1	.	CASSAPRGAGDEQYF	TGTGCCAGCAGTGCCCCCCGGGGGGCCGGCGACGAGCAGTACTTC
TRBJ1-1	.	TRBV21-1	many	CASSGWDRGCSEAFF	TGTGCCAGCAGCGGATGGGACAGGGGTTGCTCTGAAGCTTTCTTT
TRBJ1-2	TRBD1	TRBV9	few	CASSGSTGEVYGYTF	TGTGCCAGCAGCGGCTCAACAGGGGAAGTCTATGGCTACACCTTC
TRBJ1-5	.	TRBV28	.	CASSGGNQPQHF	TGTGCCAGCAGTGGGGGGAATCAGCCCCAGCATTTT
TRBJ2-1	TRBD2	TRBV4-1	.	CASSRRTSSGSYNEQFF	TGCGCCAGCAGCCGAAGAACGTCTAGCGGTTCCTACAATGAGCAGTTCTTC
TRBJ2-3	.	TRBV10-1	.	CASTMTPFSTDTQYF	TGCGCCAGCACTATGACTCCTTTTAGCACAGATACGCAGTATTTT
TRBJ2-7	.	TRBV2	.	CASSASGGPYEQYF	TGTGCCAGCAGTGCGTCTGGGGGTCCCTACGAGCAGTACTTC
TRBJ2-7	.	TRBV4-3	once	CASSQDLFTYEQYF	TGCGCCAGCAGCCAAGATCTCTTTACCTACGAGCAGTACTTC
TRBJ2-7	.	TRBV2	.	CASSPRASPEQYF	TGTGCCAGCAGCCCCCGGGCGAGTCCCGAGCAGTACTTC
TRBJ2-1	.	TRBV7-3	.	CASSLVGSDNEQFF	TGTGCCAGCAGCTTAGTAGGGAGCGACAATGAGCAGTTCTTC
TRBJ1-1	.	TRBV6-4	.	CASSDSIRGNTEAFF	TGTGCCAGCAGTGACTCGATCAGGGGTAACACTGAAGCTTTCTTT
TRBJ1-1	.	TRBV7-2	once	CASSDPGLNTEAFF	TGTGCCAGCAGTGACCCGGGGTTGAACACTGAAGCTTTCTTT
TRBJ2-5	TRBD2	TRBV4-1	.	CASSPTSGSLGEQYF	TGCGCCAGCAGCCCCACTAGCGGGAGTTTGGGAGAGCAGTACTTC
TRBJ2-7	TRBD1	TRBV28	.	CASSLWRGQYEQYF	TGTGCCAGCAGTTTATGGAGGGGGCAGTACGAGCAGTACTTC
TRBJ2-2	TRBD2	TRBV28	.	CASAHMRESLTGELFF	TGTGCCAGCGCACATATGCGGGAGTCCCTCACCGGGGAGCTGTTTTTT
TRBJ2-7	.	TRBV25-1	.	CASSGQGLSYEQYF	TGTGCCAGCAGTGGGCAAGGGCTCTCCTACGAGCAGTACTTC
TRBJ2-7	TRBD1	TRBV27	.	CASSSPRQGPGYEQYF	TGTGCCAGCAGTTCTCCTCGACAGGGGCCCGGGTACGAGCAGTACTTC
TRBJ2-7	TRBD2	TRBV5-1	.	CASSFTSGSYEQYF	TGCGCCAGCAGCTTCACTAGCGGGAGTTACGAGCAGTACTTC
TRBJ2-7	TRBD1	TRBV11-3	.	CASSLEHTDRGFYEQYF	TGTGCCAGCAGCTTAGAACATACCGACAGGGGCTTCTACGAGCAGTACTTC
TRBJ2-7	.	TRBV6-1	medium-sized	CASSGRGSSYEQYF	TGTGCCAGCAGTGGGAGGGGGAGCTCCTACGAGCAGTACTTC
TRBJ2-7	TRBD1	TRBV6-5	few	CASSQIGTGDYEQYF	TGTGCCAGCAGCCAAATCGGGACAGGGGACTACGAGCAGTACTTC
TRBJ2-3	TRBD1	TRBV15	.	CATSRDLVGQGSDTQYF	TGTGCCACCAGCAGAGATTTGGTGGGACAGGGTTCAGATACGCAGTATTTT
TRBJ1-4	.	TRBV7-7	.	CASSSGREEKLFF	TGTGCCAGCAGCTCGGGGCGAGAGGAAAAACTGTTTTTT
TRBJ2-7	TRBD2	TRBV28	many	CASSLPIAGTRYEQYF	TGTGCCAGCAGCTTACCCATAGCGGGCACCCGCTACGAGCAGTACTTC
TRBJ2-3	TRBD2	TRBV25-1	many	CASRRSGTITDTQYF	TGTGCCAGCAGGAGGTCAGGGACTATCACAGATACGCAGTATTTT
TRBJ2-7	TRBD2	TRBV4-1	few	CASSQGRTSGSYEQYF	TGCGCCAGCAGCCAAGGCCGGACTAGCGGGAGCTACGAGCAGTACTTC
TRBJ2-7	.	TRBV7-6	.	CASSLSGFSDEQYF	TGTGCCAGCAGCTTATCAGGGTTCTCTGACGAGCAGTACTTC
TRBJ1-2	.	TRBV30	many	CAWKRTENYGYTF	TGTGCCTGGAAACGGACAGAGAACTATGGCTACACCTTC
TRBJ2-1	TRBD2	TRBV15	many	CATSLAGDPYNEQFF	TGTGCCACCAGCTTGGCGGGAGACCCCTACAATGAGCAGTTCTTC
TRBJ2-7	.	TRBV27	.	CASSLVGQNYEQYF	TGTGCCAGCAGTTTAGTTGGACAGAACTACGAGCAGTACTTC
TRBJ1-2	.	TRBV6-1	.	CASRRTQIQSNTF	TGTGCCAGCCGCCGGACACAAATTCAATCTAACACCTTC
TRBJ1-3	.	TRBV4-1	.	CASSQLTPGNTIYF	TGCGCCAGCAGCCAACTGACACCTGGAAACACCATATATTTT
TRBJ2-5	TRBD2	TRBV6-4	many	CASSEASGSGQETQYF	TGTGCCAGCAGTGAGGCCAGCGGGAGCGGTCAAGAGACCCAGTACTTC
TRBJ1-5	.	TRBV6-4	.	CASSEGSNQPQHF	TGTGCCAGCAGTGAAGGGAGCAATCAGCCCCAGCATTTT